This record covers a single TCR beta chain. This clonotype was found a few times. Its antigen is still unknown. Per-base qualities were not stored, and no clone one base away is much larger. These data belong to a study of early T cells in non-severe SARS-CoV-2 infection (dated by TCRdb to 2020 to 2023). General notes on the study: TCR sequencing used bulk RNA from unsorted whole blood, so alpha and beta chains could not be paired.

Library preparation employed 5' RACE. The instrument given in TCRdb is NextSeq 500. Unique molecular identifiers were attached to individual cDNA molecules in the TCR library protocol so that sequencing error and PCR bias could be corrected. Sequencing covered both TCR alpha and beta chains, and within each sample the abundances of alpha and beta sequences were tightly co-correlated. In the authors' own workflow: Decombinator V4 was used to perform V gene, J gene and CDR3 annotation of TCR sequences. Expanded TCRs were defined as changing significantly between any two time points under a Poisson model with p below 0.0001. TCR abundances were normalised to the total number of TCRs sequenced per sample and were expressed as counts per million. TRAV1-2 paired with TRAJ12, TRAJ20 or TRAJ33 defined MAIT TCRs, while TRAV10 paired with TRAJ18 defined iNKT TCRs. A search of VDJdb, accessed on 1 November 2021, was run for TCRs annotated to CMV, EBV and SARS-CoV-2, with TCRs annotated for multiple antigens excluded. The public reads were reprocessed in TCRdb via fastp at Q25 and MiXCR, keeping in-frame beta chains. Every entry covers one CDR3 protein and lists the most common genes and DNA from its rows. The V and J calls come from TCRdb's annotation, not from the publication. A total of 85,000 to 100,000 distinct CDR3 sequences appear in this sample, 11% of them only once. 4.5% to 5.5% of the sample comes from the top ten.

General conclusions and limits of the study: Matching against VDJdb was skewed toward anti-spike CD8 responses, likely underestimated virus-specific expansions, and missed private and CD4 specificities.

The CDR3 holds 13 amino acids from the cysteine to the phenylalanine. CDR3 DNA only is kept here, 39 bases in frame from base 1. CDR1 and CDR2 (SQVTM, ANQGSEA) derive from the germline V gene. The V end loses 6 bases and the J end loses 1 base, and a stretch of 9 bases separates them. Set within a cohort of healthcare workers in London, UK, this nested case-control study involved weekly PCR testing of nasopharyngeal swabs along with blood sampling. Healthcare workers were recruited between 23 and 31 March 2020, during the week of the UK lockdown, and were followed weekly for up to about 16 weeks. Source material: whole blood. The chain uses TRBV29-1 and TRBJ2-2; TRBD2 might be the D gene, on 5 matching bases. The sequence was obtained from an adult who was a healthcare worker with PCR-confirmed SARS-CoV-2 infection or an uninfected control (not recorded which). The CDR3 amino acid sequence is: CSVGGLNTGELFF. The DNA sequence reads TGCAGCGTAGGAGGATTGAACACCGGGGAGCTGTTTTTT.